This TCR beta chain was identified in a study of cytomegalovirus exposure and HLA in healthy donors. The CDR3 spans 11 residues. V lost 7 bases and J 10 bases, leaving 14 bases between the germline ends. CDR1 is SGHDT, CDR2 YYEEEE, per germline. The donors, nominally healthy at sampling, likely had unrecorded immune exposures. The PCR was carried out with 60 Vbeta primers and 13 Jbeta primers. Generated by immunoSEQ multiplex PCR, the TCRdb table keeps only in-frame clones and is missing some. The sample has just over 150,000 clones; approximately 80% are singletons. Sequences were obtained from PBMCs. This sequence was found in a male donor in good health and CMV-seropositive. The V gene is TRBV5-6, the J gene TRBJ1-2, with no clear D. DNA for the CDR3: TGTGCCAGCGGGAGGGCTATTGACTACACCTTC. Translating gives CASGRAIDYTF.